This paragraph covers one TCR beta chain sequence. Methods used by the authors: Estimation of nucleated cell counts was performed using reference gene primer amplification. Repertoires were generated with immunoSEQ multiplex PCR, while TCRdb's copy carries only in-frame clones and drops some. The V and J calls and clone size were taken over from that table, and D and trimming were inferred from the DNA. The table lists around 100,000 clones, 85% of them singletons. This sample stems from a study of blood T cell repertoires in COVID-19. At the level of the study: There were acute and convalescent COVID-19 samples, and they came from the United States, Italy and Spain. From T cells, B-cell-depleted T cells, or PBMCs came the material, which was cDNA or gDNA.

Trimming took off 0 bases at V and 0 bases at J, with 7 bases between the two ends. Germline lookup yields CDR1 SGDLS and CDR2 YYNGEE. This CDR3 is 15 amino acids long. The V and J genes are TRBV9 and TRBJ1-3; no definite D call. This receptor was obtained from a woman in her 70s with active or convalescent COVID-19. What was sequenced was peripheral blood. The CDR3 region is CASSVESLSGNTIYF. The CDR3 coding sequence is TGTGCCAGCAGCGTAGAATCACTCTCTGGAAACACCATATATTTT.